A selection of T cell receptor beta chains follows, all from one sample in a study of identical twins. Via MiXCR, TCRdb re-called the 5' RACE reads, giving one row per CDR3 protein. The table records around 370,000 distinct CDR3 sequences, 9% of them present only once. Sequenced material: naive T cells sorted from blood. The receptors come from a woman aged 50 to 65 in good health. Each CDR3 is given with its conserved first and last residue. D genes are given only for firm matches. The size entry is marked missing in some rows and otherwise reads once, few, many or a size class.

cdr3_aa cdr3_nt j_call clone_size v_call d_call
CASSFTGGEAFF TGTGCCAGCAGTTTCACGGGGGGGGAAGCTTTCTTT TRBJ1-1 few TRBV12-3/TRBV12-4 .
CASSSGTRGTGELFF TGTGCCAGCAGCTCCGGGACTAGGGGCACCGGGGAGCTGTTTTTT TRBJ2-2 few TRBV11-1 TRBD2
CASSLVQGSYNEQFF TGTGCCAGCAGTTTAGTACAGGGGTCCTACAATGAGCAGTTCTTC TRBJ2-1 many TRBV12-3/TRBV12-4 TRBD1
CASSQPQVSGANVLTF TGTGCCAGCAGTCAGCCACAGGTCTCTGGGGCCAACGTCCTGACTTTC TRBJ2-6 . TRBV6-5 .
CASSETGAQETQYF TGTGCCAGCAGCGAAACGGGAGCCCAAGAGACCCAGTACTTC TRBJ2-5 few TRBV9 .
CASSLIRPGQVAETQYF TGCGCCAGCAGCTTGATCCGGCCGGGACAGGTTGCGGAGACCCAGTACTTC TRBJ2-5 few TRBV5-1 TRBD1
CSVAGGPLLAGANNEQFF TGCAGCGTTGCTGGGGGGCCCCTACTAGCGGGAGCCAACAATGAGCAGTTCTTC TRBJ2-1 many TRBV29-1 TRBD2
CASSSRGPEQFF TGTGCCAGCAGCTCCCGCGGCCCCGAGCAGTTCTTC TRBJ2-1 . TRBV7-6 .
CASWDAYIEQFF TGTGCCAGCTGGGACGCTTACATTGAGCAGTTCTTC TRBJ2-1 . TRBV7-2 .
CASSLTGLGEQFF TGTGCCAGCAGTCTGACTGGGCTGGGGGAGCAGTTCTTC TRBJ2-1 few TRBV6-5 .
CASSRGSPNEKLFF TGTGCCAGCAGTCGAGGCAGTCCTAATGAAAAACTGTTTTTT TRBJ1-4 few TRBV2 .
CASTTGDGYTF TGTGCCAGCACAACAGGGGATGGCTACACCTTC TRBJ1-2 few TRBV6-5 TRBD1
CASSLGPWTEAFF TGTGCCAGCAGTTTAGGGCCGTGGACTGAAGCTTTCTTT TRBJ1-1 few TRBV12-3/TRBV12-4 .
CSVEGAGLYTF TGCAGCGTTGAAGGGGCAGGGCTATACACCTTC TRBJ1-2 few TRBV29-1 .
CSAHPSGSYNEQFF TGCAGTGCACACCCTAGCGGGAGTTACAATGAGCAGTTCTTC TRBJ2-1 . TRBV20-1 TRBD2
CASRYRDETYEQYF TGCGCCAGCCGATATAGGGACGAGACCTACGAGCAGTACTTC TRBJ2-7 many TRBV5-1 .
CASSYSGISYNEQFF TGTGCCAGCAGTTATAGCGGGATCTCCTACAATGAGCAGTTCTTC TRBJ2-1 few TRBV6-6 TRBD2
CASSPRAGLVSDTQYF TGTGCCAGTAGTCCCCGGGCGGGACTAGTTTCAGATACGCAGTATTTT TRBJ2-3 . TRBV19 TRBD2
CASSPRAGGPGVVF TGTGCCAGCAGCCCGCGAGCGGGAGGGCCTGGAGTAGTCTTC TRBJ2-1 many TRBV3-1 TRBD2
CASSYQGSRTDTQYF TGTGCCAGCAGTTACCAGGGAAGTCGCACAGATACGCAGTATTTT TRBJ2-3 . TRBV27 .
CASSRPPLRGGDEQFF TGTGCCAGCAGCCGTCCCCCCCTTAGGGGTGGGGATGAGCAGTTCTTC TRBJ2-1 few TRBV7-2 .
CSVQGVQSSYNEQFF TGCAGCGTCCAGGGGGTGCAGAGCTCCTACAATGAGCAGTTCTTC TRBJ2-1 few TRBV29-1 TRBD1
CASSLDVIEQFF TGCGCCAGCAGCCTGGACGTCATAGAGCAGTTCTTC TRBJ2-1 many TRBV5-1 .
CASSLGQGAGNTIYF TGTGCCAGCAGCTTGGGACAGGGAGCAGGAAACACCATATATTTT TRBJ1-3 few TRBV7-9 TRBD1
CASSEVGRSGANVLTF TGCGCCAGCAGCGAGGTCGGGCGCTCTGGGGCCAACGTCCTGACTTTC TRBJ2-6 . TRBV5-1 .